This entry describes one T cell receptor beta chain. Germline V lookup: CDR1 MNHEY, CDR2 SMNVEV (reference sequence). Trimming cost V 3 bases and J 1 base, with 9 bases left between them. CDR3 length equals 14 residues. The sample originates from a study of blood T cell repertoires in COVID-19. Study-level information: Italy, Spain and the United States were the sources of the convalescent and acute COVID-19 samples. The cDNA or gDNA used as material had been derived from T cells, B-cell-depleted T cells, or PBMCs.

Source study methods: Amplified reference gene primers provided the basis for estimating nucleated cell counts. The assay was immunoSEQ multiplex PCR, and TCRdb's table has in-frame clones only and misses some. That table gives V, J and clone size, and the DNA gave D and trimming. The table has a few hundred thousand clones, approximately 85% seen once; the top ten hold around 2%. Donors in Cohort 3 who had recovered were those with two negative PCRs, healthcare professional clearance, or resolution of their symptoms. V usage is TRBV27 and J usage is TRBJ1-1; unclear D gene. This TCR was sampled from a woman in her 50s who had recovered from COVID-19. Sequences were obtained from PBMCs or T cells enriched from blood (not recorded which). The CDR3 DNA is TGTGCCAGCAGTTTCCTCCCCCCGAACACTGAAGCTTTCTTT. Its protein is CASSFLPPNTEAFF.